These T cell receptor beta chains were read from a single sample in a study of T cells in localized non-small cell lung cancer. TCRdb's copy holds only in-frame clones and misses some; the assay was immunoSEQ multiplex PCR. The data contain 50,000 to 75,000 clones, approximately 90% of them singletons. This specimen consisted of peripheral blood, obtained before any cancer treatment. All receptors come from a man aged 35 to 69 with stage I squamous cell lung carcinoma. Each CDR3 is given with its conserved first and last residue. The D gene is left open where the match is weak. Not all rows give a size; the values are once, few, many and, for expanded clones, a class.

v_call	d_call	j_call	clone_size	cdr3_aa	cdr3_nt
TRBV2	TRBD1	TRBJ2-7	.	CATRQGPNNEQYF	TGTGCCACAAGACAGGGACCCAACAACGAGCAGTACTTC
TRBV9	TRBD2	TRBJ2-7	.	CASSRTSGSYEQYF	TGTGCCAGCAGCAGAACTAGCGGGAGTTACGAGCAGTACTTC
TRBV30	.	TRBJ1-4	.	CAWSVRSGGLMTEKLFF	TGTGCCTGGAGTGTAAGGTCGGGCGGGCTAATGACTGAAAAACTGTTTTTT
TRBV29-1	TRBD1	TRBJ2-1	.	CSVEVEQGALNEQFF	TGCAGCGTTGAAGTCGAGCAGGGGGCGCTTAATGAGCAGTTCTTC
TRBV30	.	TRBJ2-3	.	CACGERNTQYF	TGTGCCTGTGGAGAGCGTAATACGCAGTATTTT
TRBV15	.	TRBJ1-2	.	CATSYSSGSPARGYTF	TGTGCCACCAGCTATTCCTCCGGGAGCCCCGCGAGGGGCTACACCTTC
TRBV5-1	.	TRBJ1-5	once	CASSTDRTSNQPQHF	TGCGCCAGCAGCACGGACAGAACTAGCAATCAGCCCCAGCATTTT
TRBV5-1	.	TRBJ2-6	.	CASSLFPGRANVLTF	TGCGCCAGCAGCTTGTTCCCGGGGAGGGCCAACGTCCTGACTTTC
TRBV7-9	TRBD2	TRBJ2-3	.	CASSLFGAGGTDTQYF	TGTGCCAGCAGCTTATTCGGAGCGGGAGGTACAGATACGCAGTATTTT
TRBV5-6	.	TRBJ2-7	.	CASSFGRSYEQYF	TGTGCCAGCAGCTTCGGACGCTCCTACGAGCAGTACTTC
TRBV6-5	.	TRBJ1-3	.	CASSYGPTSGNTIYF	TGTGCCAGCAGTTACGGACCGACCTCTGGAAACACCATATATTTT
TRBV6-5	TRBD2	TRBJ2-7	once	CASSEGAGGPYEQYF	TGTGCCAGCTCCGAGGGGGCGGGAGGGCCTTACGAGCAGTACTTC
TRBV7-2	TRBD1	TRBJ2-1	.	CASRGWDRVEQFF	TGTGCCAGCAGAGGATGGGACAGGGTTGAGCAGTTCTTC
TRBV2	.	TRBJ1-4	.	CASSVGWQANEKLFF	TGTGCCAGCAGTGTAGGTTGGCAGGCGAATGAAAAACTGTTTTTT
TRBV7-2	.	TRBJ2-1	.	CASSLTASPYNEQFF	TGTGCCAGCAGCCTTACAGCGTCCCCCTACAATGAGCAGTTCTTC
TRBV2	TRBD1	TRBJ1-6	.	CASSPRGRGVTPLHF	TGTGCCAGCAGCCCCCGGGGCAGGGGGGTGACACCCCTCCACTTT